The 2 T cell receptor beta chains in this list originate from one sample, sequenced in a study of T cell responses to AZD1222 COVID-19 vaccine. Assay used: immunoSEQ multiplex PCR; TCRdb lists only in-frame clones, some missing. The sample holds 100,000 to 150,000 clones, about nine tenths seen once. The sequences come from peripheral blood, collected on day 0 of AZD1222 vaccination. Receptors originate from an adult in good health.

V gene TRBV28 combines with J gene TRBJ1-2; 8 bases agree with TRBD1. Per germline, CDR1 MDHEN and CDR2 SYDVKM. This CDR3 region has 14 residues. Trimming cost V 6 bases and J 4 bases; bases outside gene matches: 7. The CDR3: CASSLDRGTYGYTF. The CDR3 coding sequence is TGTGCCAGCAGCCTTGACAGGGGTACCTATGGCTACACCTTC.

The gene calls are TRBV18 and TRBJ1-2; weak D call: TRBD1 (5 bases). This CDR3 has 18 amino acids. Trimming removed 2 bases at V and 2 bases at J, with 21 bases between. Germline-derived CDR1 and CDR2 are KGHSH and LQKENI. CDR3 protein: CASSPRFSGAEGNYGYTF. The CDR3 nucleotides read TGTGCCAGCTCACCAAGGTTTTCGGGTGCGGAGGGGAACTATGGCTACACCTTC. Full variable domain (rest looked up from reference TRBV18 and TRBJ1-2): NAGVMQNPRHLVRRRGQEARLRCSPMKGHSHVYWYRQLPEEGLKFMVYLQKENIIDESGMPKERFSAEFPKEGPSILRIQQVVRGDSAAYFCASSPRFSGAEGNYGYTFGSGTRLTVV.